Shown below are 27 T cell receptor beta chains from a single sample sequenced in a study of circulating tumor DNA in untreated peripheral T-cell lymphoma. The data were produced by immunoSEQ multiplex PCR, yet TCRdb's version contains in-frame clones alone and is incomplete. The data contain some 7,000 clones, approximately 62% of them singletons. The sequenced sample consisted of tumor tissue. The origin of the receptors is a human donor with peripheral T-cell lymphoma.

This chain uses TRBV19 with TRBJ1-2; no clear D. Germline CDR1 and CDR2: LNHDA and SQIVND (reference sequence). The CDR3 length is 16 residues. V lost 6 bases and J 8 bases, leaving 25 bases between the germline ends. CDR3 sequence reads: CASRMDNSGIFWGYTF. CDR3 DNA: TGTGCCAGTAGAATGGATAACTCCGGGATCTTTTGGGGCTACACCTTC.

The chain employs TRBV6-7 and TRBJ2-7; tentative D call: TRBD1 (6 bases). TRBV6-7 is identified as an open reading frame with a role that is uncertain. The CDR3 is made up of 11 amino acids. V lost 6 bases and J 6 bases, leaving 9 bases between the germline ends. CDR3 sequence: CASRTRGEQYF. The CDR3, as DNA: TGTGCCAGCAGAACCAGGGGCGAGCAGTACTTC.

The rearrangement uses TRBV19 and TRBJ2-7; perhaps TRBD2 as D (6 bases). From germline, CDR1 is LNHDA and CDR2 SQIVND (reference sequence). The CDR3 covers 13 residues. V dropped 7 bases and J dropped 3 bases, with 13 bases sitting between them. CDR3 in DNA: TGTGCCAGTAATATTGGGACTTACTACGAGCAGTACTTC. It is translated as CASNIGTYYEQYF.

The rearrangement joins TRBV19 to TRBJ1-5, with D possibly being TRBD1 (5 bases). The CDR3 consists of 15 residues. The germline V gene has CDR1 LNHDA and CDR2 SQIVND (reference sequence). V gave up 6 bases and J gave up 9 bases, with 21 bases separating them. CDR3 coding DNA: TGTGCCAGTAGAATTAATAGCGAGGGGTCGGGGCCCCAGCATTTT. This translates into CASRINSEGSGPQHF.

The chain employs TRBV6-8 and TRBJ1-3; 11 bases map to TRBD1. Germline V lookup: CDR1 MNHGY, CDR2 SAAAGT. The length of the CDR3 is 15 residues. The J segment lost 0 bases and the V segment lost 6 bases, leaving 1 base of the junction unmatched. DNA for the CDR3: TGTGCCAGCAGCGGGACAGGGGGCTCTGGAAACACCATATATTTT. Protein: CASSGTGGSGNTIYF.

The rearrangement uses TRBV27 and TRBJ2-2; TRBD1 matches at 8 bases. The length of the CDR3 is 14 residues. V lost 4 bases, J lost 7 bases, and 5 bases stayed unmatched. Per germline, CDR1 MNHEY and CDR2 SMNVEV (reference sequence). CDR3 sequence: CASSSRQGIGELFF. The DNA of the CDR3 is TGTGCCAGCAGTTCCCGACAGGGGATCGGGGAGCTGTTTTTT.

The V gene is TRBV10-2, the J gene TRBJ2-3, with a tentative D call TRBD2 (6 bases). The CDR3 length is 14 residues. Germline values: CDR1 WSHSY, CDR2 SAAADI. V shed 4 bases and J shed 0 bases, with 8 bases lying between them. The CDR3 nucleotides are TGCGCCAGCAGTGTGGGGAGGAGCACAGATACGCAGTATTTT. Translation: CASSVGRSTDTQYF.

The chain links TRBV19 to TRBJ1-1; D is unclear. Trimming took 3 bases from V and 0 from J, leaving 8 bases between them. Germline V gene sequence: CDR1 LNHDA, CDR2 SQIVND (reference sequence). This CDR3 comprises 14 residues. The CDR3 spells CASSIVVVNTEAFF. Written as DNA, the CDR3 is TGTGCCAGTAGTATCGTGGTTGTGAACACTGAAGCTTTCTTT.

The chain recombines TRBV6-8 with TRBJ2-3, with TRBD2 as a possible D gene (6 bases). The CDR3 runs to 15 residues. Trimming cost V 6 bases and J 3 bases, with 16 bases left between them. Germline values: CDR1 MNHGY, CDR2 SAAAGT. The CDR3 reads CASSSMRGRTDTQYF. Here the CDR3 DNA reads TGTGCCAGCAGCTCCATGAGAGGGAGGACAGATACGCAGTATTTT.

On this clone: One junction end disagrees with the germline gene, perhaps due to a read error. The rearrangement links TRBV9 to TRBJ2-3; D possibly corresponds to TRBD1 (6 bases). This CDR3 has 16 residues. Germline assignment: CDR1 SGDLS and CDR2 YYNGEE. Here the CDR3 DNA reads TGTGCCAGCAGCGACCTGGTGCCCGGGGACACAGGTACGCAGTATTTT. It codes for CASSDLVPGDTGTQYF.

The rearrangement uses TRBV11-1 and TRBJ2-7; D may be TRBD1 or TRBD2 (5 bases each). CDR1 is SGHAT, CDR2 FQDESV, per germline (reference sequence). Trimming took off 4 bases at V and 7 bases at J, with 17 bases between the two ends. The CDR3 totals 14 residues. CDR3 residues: CASSSGANLREQYF. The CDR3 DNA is TGTGCCAGCAGCTCCGGGGCCAATCTGAGGGAGCAGTACTTC. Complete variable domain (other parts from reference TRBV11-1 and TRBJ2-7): EAEVAQSPRYKITEKSQAVAFWCDPISGHATLYWYRQILGQGPELLVQFQDESVVDDSQLPKDRFSAERLKGVDSTLKIQPAELGDSAMYLCASSSGANLREQYFGPGTRLTVT.

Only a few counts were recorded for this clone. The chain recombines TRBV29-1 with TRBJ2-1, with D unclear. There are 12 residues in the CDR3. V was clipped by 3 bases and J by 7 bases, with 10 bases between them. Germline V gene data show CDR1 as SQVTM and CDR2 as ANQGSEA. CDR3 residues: CSVDSVWNEQFF. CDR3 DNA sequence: TGCAGCGTTGATTCGGTATGGAATGAGCAGTTCTTC.

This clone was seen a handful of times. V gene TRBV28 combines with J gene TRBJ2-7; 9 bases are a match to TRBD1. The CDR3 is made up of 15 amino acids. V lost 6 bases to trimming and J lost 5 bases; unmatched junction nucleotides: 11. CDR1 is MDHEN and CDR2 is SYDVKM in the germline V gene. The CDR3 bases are TGTGCCAGCAGACGAACAGGGGGCGGTTTCCACGAGCAGTACTTC. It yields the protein CASRRTGGGFHEQYF.

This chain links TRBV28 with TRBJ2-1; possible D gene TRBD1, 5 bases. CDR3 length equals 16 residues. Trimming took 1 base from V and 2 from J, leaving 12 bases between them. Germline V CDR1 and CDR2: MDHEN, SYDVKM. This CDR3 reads CASSLYGQGAYNEQFF. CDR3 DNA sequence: TGTGCCAGCAGTTTATACGGACAAGGAGCCTACAATGAGCAGTTCTTC.

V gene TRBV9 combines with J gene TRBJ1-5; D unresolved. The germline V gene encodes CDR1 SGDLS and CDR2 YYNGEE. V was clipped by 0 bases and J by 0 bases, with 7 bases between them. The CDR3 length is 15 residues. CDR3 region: CASSVDGYSNQPQHF. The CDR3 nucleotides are TGTGCCAGCAGCGTAGACGGTTATAGCAATCAGCCCCAGCATTTT.

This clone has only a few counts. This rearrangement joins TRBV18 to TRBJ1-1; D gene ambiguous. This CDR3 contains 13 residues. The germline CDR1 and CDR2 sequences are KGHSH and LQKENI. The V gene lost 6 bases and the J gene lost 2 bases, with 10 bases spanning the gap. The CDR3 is CASSTTGNTEAFF. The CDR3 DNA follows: TGTGCCAGCTCTACGACGGGAAACACTGAAGCTTTCTTT.

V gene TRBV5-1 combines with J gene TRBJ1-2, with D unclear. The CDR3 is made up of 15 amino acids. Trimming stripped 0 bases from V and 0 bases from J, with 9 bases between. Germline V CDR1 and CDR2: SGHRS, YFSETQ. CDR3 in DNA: TGCGCCAGCAGCTTGGAGCCGCGGGCTAACTATGGCTACACCTTC. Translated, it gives CASSLEPRANYGYTF.

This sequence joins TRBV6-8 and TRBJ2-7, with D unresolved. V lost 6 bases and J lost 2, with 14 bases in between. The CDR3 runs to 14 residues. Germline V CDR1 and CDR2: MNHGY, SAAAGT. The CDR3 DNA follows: TGTGCCAGCAGATTCAATTTTGGCCCCTACGAGCAGTACTTC. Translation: CASRFNFGPYEQYF.

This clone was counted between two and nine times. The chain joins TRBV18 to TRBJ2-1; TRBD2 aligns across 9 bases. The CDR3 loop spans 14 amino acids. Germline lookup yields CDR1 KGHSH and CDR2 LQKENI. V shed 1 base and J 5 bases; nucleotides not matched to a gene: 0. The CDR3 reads CASSPRGRDNEQFF. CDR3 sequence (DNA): TGTGCCAGCTCACCACGCGGGAGGGACAATGAGCAGTTCTTC.

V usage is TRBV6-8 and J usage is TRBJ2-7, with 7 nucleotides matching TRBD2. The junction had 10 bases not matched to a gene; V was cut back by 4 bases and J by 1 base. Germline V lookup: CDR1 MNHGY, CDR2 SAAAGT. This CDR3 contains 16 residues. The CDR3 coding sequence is TGTGCCAGCAGTTTCCACAGGCGGGAGACTTCCTACGAGCAGTACTTC. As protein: CASSFHRRETSYEQYF.

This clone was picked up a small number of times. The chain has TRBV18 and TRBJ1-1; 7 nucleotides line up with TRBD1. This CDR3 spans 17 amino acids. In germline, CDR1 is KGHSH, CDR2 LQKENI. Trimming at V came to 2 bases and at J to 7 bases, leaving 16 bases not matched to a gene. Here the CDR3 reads CASSPRKGIHRGSEAFF. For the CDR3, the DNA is TGTGCCAGCTCACCAAGGAAAGGGATACACAGGGGCAGTGAAGCTTTCTTT.

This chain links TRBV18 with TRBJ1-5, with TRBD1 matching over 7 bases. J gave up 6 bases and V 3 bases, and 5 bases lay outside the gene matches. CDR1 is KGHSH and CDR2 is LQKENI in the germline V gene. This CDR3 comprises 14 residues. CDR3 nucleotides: TGTGCCAGCTCACCGTCGACAGGGACTCAGCCCCAGCATTTT. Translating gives CASSPSTGTQPQHF.

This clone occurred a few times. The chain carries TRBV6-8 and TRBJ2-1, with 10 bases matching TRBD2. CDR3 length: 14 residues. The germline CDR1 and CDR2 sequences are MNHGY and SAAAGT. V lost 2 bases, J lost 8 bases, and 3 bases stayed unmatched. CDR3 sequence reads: CASSYLAGVDEQFF. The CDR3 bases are TGTGCCAGCAGTTACCTAGCGGGAGTGGATGAGCAGTTCTTC.

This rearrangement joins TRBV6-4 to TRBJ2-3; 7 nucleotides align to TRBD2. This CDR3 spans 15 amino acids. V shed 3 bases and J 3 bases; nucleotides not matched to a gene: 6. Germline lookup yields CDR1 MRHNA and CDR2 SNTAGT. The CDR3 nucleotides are TGTGCCAGCAGTGAGCAAGGCGGGAGTACAGATACGCAGTATTTT. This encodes CASSEQGGSTDTQYF.

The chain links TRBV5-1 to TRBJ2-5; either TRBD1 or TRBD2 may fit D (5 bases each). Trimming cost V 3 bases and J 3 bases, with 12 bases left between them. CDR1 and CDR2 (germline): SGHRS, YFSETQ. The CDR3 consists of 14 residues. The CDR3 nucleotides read TGCGCCAGCAGCTACGGGACCTCTGAAGAGACCCAGTACTTC. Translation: CASSYGTSEETQYF.

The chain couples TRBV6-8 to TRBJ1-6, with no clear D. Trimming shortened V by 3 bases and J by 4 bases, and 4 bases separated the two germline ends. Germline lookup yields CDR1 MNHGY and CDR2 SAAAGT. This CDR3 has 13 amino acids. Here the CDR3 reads CASSYAYNSPLHF. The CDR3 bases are TGTGCCAGCAGTTATGCWTATAATTCACCCCTCCACTTT.

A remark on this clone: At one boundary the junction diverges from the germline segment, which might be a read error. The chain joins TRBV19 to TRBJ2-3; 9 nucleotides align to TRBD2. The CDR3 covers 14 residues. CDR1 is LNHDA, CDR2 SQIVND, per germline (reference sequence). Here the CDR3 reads CASSFGTSLDTQYF. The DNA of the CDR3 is TGTGCCAGTAGTTTTGGGACTAGCCTTGATACGCAATATTTT. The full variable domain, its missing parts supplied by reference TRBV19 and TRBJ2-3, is DGGITQSPKYLFRKEGQNVTLSCEQNLNHDAMYWYRQDPGQGLRLIYYSQIVNDFQKGDIAEGYSVSREKKESFPLTVTSAQKNPTAFYLCASSFGTSLDTQYFGPGTRLTVL.